The source of this T cell receptor (beta chain) is a study of shared clonotypes between healthy human individuals. Study as a whole: Donors had three CD4 naive, three CD4 memory, two CD8 naive and one CD8 memory plate apiece. Study-level results: Shared across four donors were 4% to 5% of the naive CD4 clonotypes.

CD4+ cells underwent separation, giving CD45RA+ naive and CD45RA-negative memory subsets. Regarding this clone: Its cognate antigen is unknown.

Germline assignment: CDR1 MGHRA and CDR2 YSYEKL. V was pared by 0 bases and J by 0 bases, with 18 bases between. This CDR3 comprises 19 residues. Sorted-subset replicate PCR reactions contained 150 to 200 ng DNA, corresponding to some 29,000 T cell genomes. The assay was immunoSEQ multiplex PCR, and TCRdb's table has in-frame clones only and misses some. The table lists some 900,000 clones, over 75% of them singletons. The chain has TRBV4-1 and TRBJ1-3, with no clear D. The clonotype comes from a man between 18 and 29 years old in good health. The source material was memory CD4+ T cells sorted from blood. Subset: CD45RA-negative fraction. CDR3 nucleotides: TGCGCCAGCAGCCAAGATAGTACGTCGAGGCTTCTCTCTGGAAACACCATATATTTT. It is translated as CASSQDSTSRLLSGNTIYF.